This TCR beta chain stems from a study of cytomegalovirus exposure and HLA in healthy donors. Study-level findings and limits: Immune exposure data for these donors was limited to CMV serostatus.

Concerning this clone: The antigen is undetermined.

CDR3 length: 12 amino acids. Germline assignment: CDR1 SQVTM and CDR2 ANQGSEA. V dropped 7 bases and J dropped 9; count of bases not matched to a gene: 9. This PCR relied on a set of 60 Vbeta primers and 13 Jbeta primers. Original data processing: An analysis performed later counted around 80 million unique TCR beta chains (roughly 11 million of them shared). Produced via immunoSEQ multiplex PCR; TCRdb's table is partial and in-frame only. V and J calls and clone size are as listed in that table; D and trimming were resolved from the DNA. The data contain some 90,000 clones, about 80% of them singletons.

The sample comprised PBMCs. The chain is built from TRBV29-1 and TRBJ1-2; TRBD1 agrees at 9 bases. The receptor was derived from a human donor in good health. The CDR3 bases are TGCAGCGCTACCGGGACAGGGTTCAGCTACACCTTC. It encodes CSATGTGFSYTF.